Only a few counts were recorded for the clone carrying this T cell receptor beta chain. These data are taken from a study of CD8+ T cells in alopecia areata. In alopecia areata patients, both lesional scalp punch biopsies and peripheral blood were collected. CD4+ and CD8+ T cells were sorted from PBMCs stained for CD3, CD4 and CD8. Sequencing templates came from extracted RNA that was reverse transcribed into cDNA. Libraries were prepared by immunoSEQ multiplex PCR; TCRdb keeps only in-frame clonotypes and omits some of them. The sample consists of tens of thousands of clones, around 54% of them appearing once. The V and J ends lost 6 bases and 3 bases, in that order; junction bases with no gene match: 8. Per the germline V gene, CDR1 is SGHVS and CDR2 is FQNEAQ. CDR3 length: 15 residues.

The rearrangement links TRBV7-8 to TRBJ1-5; 7 bases map to TRBD1. This receptor was taken from a human donor with alopecia areata. Source material: NKG2D-high CD8+ T cells sorted from blood. CDR3 in amino acids: CASSPDRASNQPQHF. For the CDR3, the DNA is TGTGCCAGCAGTCCAGACAGGGCTTCCAATCAGCCCCAGCATTTT. The whole variable domain, remainder taken from reference TRBV7-8 and TRBJ1-5, is GAGVSQSPRYKVAKRGQDVALRCDPISGHVSLFWYQQALGQGPEFLTYFQNEAQLDKSGLPSDRFFAERPEGSVSTLKIQRTQQEDSAVYLCASSPDRASNQPQHFGDGTRLSIL.